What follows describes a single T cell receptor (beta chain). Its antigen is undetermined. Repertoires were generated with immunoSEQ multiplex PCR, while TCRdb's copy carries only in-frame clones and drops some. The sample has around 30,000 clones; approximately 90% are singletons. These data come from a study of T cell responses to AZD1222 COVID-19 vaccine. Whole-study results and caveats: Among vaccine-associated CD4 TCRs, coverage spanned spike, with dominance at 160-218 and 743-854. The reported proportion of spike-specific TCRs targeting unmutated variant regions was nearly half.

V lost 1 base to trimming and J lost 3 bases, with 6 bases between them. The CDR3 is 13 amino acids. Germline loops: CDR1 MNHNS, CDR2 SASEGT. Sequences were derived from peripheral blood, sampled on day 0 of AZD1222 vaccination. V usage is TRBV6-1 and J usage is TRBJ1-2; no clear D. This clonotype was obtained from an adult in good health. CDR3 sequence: CASSEDIDYGYTF. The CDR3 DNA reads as TGTGCCAGCAGTGAAGACATTGACTATGGCTACACCTTC.